This T cell receptor (beta chain) stems from a study of graft-versus-host responses after intestinal transplantation. Across the study: Anti-thymocyte globulin served as induction for all recipients, who then took tacrolimus and steroids for about three years. Study-wide points: Analysis identified GvH clones in recipient marrow, with some appearing first in ileum or blood.

The CDR3 is 14 residues long. Germline V gene lookup returns CDR1 SGHTA and CDR2 FQGNSA. V lost 8 bases, J lost 2 bases, and 13 bases lay in between. This clone was found a few times. Antigen specificity is unknown. Using immunoSEQ multiplex PCR, the repertoire was profiled, and TCRdb retains in-frame clones only, with some absent. This sample has roughly 17,000 clones, with about 89% found just once. The sample consisted of bone marrow, taken about 130 days after transplant. The chain employs TRBV7-2 and TRBJ2-1; a weak D match, TRBD2 (7 bases). The clonotype comes from a human patient who received an intestinal transplant, so some T cells may come from the graft donor. The CDR3, as DNA: TGTGCCAGCCGAAGGGGGGGGCCCTACAATGAGCAGTTCTTC. Translation: CASRRGGPYNEQFF. The full variable domain, with the rest looked up from reference TRBV7-2 and TRBJ2-1, is GAGVSQSPSNKVTEKGKDVELRCDPISGHTALYWYRQSLGQGLEFLIYFQGNSAPDKSGLPSDRFSAERTGGSVSTLTIQRTQQEDSAVYLCASRRGGPYNEQFFGPGTRLTVL.